Following are 5 T cell receptor beta chains from one sample sequenced in a study of blood T cell repertoires in COVID-19. Sequenced by immunoSEQ multiplex PCR; TCRdb stores in-frame clones only, minus some. This sample carries approximately 78,000 clones, 90% to 95% of them seen once, and the ten largest clones take 2.6%. Material: peripheral blood. The receptors come from a man aged 45-60 years with COVID-19, enrolled during active disease.

This sequence joins TRBV2 and TRBJ2-1; TRBD1 matches at 8 bases. This CDR3 region has 12 residues. CDR1 and CDR2 (germline): SNHLY, FYNNEI. Trimming cost V 4 bases and J 9 bases; bases outside gene matches: 2. CDR3 protein: CASSATGAEQFF. For the CDR3, the DNA is TGTGCCAGCAGTGCGACAGGGGCTGAGCAGTTCTTC.

The rearrangement links TRBV25-1 to TRBJ2-3; 8 bases match TRBD2. V was pared by 4 bases and J by 5 bases, with 8 bases of the junction left unmatched. This CDR3 is 15 amino acids long. The germline V gene has CDR1 MGHDK and CDR2 SYGVNS. This chain's CDR3 is CASSGRAGVGDTQYF. CDR3 DNA sequence: TGTGCCAGCAGTGGGCGAGCGGGAGTAGGAGATACGCAGTATTTT.

This rearrangement joins TRBV2 to TRBJ2-7; 7 bases match TRBD1. The V segment lost 7 bases and the J segment 2 bases; nucleotides outside the gene matches: 11. Germline assignment: CDR1 SNHLY and CDR2 FYNNEI. This CDR3 is 15 amino acids long. As DNA, the CDR3 is TGTGCCAGCACCAAGGACAGGCTGTCAACCTACGAGCAGTACTTC. The encoded protein is CASTKDRLSTYEQYF. Combining the CDR3 with reference TRBV2 and TRBJ2-7 gives the whole variable domain EPEVTQTPSHQVTQMGQEVILRCVPISNHLYFYWYRQILGQKVEFLVSFYNNEISEKSEIFDDQFSVERPDGSNFTLKIRSTKLEDSAMYFCASTKDRLSTYEQYFGPGTRLTVT.

The chain uses TRBV5-6 and TRBJ1-2; TRBD1 matches at 9 bases. CDR3 length equals 13 residues. Germline V gene sequence: CDR1 SGHDT, CDR2 YYEEEE. The V segment lost 4 bases and the J segment 6 bases; nucleotides outside the gene matches: 4. The CDR3 is CASSPGQGHGYTF. For the CDR3, the DNA is TGTGCCAGCAGCCCGGGACAGGGACATGGCTACACCTTC.

The V gene is TRBV28, the J gene TRBJ1-2; 9 bases match TRBD1. V lost 4 bases, J lost 1 base, and 7 bases stayed unmatched. Germline-derived CDR1 and CDR2 are MDHEN and SYDVKM. This CDR3 spans 16 amino acids. The CDR3 DNA reads TGTGCCAGCAGTTGGGTGACAGGGGGTAGTAACTATGGCTACACCTTC. This gives the protein CASSWVTGGSNYGYTF.